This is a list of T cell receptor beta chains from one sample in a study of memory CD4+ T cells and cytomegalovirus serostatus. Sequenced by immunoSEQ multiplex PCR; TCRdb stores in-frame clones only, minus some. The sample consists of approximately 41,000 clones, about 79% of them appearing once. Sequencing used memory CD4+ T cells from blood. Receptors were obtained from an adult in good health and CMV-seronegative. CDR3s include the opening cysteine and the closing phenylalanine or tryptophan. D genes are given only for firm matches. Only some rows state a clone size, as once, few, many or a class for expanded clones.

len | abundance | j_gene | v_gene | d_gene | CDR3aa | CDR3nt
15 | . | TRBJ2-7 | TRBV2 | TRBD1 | CASSEENRGHDEQYF | TGTGCCAGCAGTGAAGAGAACAGGGGGCACGACGAGCAGTACTTC
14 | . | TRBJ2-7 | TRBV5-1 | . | CASSKRLADNEQYF | TGCGCCAGCAGCAAGCGTCTCGCCGATAACGAGCAGTACTTC
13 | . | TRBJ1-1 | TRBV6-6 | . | CASNKGQNTEAFF | TGTGCCAGCAATAAGGGGCAGAACACTGAAGCTTTCTTT
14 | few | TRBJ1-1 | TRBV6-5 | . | CASSYSSGTTEAFF | TGTGCCAGCAGTTACTCGTCAGGGACAACTGAAGCTTTCTTT
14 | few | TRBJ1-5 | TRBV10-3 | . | CAISAGDSNQPQHF | TGTGCCATCAGTGCAGGGGATAGCAATCAGCCCCAGCATTTT
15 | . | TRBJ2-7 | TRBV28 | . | CASSTLNYNDYEQYF | TGTGCCAGCAGTACACTTAACTACAACGACTACGAGCAGTACTTC
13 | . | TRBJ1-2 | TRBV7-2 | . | CASSQDGNYGYTF | TGTGCCAGCAGCCAGGACGGAAACTATGGCTACACCTTC
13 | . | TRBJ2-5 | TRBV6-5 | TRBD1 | CASSNRGRETQYF | TGTGCCAGCAGCAACAGGGGGAGAGAGACCCAGTACTTC
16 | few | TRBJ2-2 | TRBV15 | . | CATSRIRGANTGELFF | TGTGCCACCAGCAGAATCAGGGGGGCGAACACCGGGGAGCTGTTTTTT
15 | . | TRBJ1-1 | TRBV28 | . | CASRPGRGPGQKAFF | TGTGCCAGCAGACCCGGCCGGGGCCCAGGTCAAAAGGCTTTCTTT